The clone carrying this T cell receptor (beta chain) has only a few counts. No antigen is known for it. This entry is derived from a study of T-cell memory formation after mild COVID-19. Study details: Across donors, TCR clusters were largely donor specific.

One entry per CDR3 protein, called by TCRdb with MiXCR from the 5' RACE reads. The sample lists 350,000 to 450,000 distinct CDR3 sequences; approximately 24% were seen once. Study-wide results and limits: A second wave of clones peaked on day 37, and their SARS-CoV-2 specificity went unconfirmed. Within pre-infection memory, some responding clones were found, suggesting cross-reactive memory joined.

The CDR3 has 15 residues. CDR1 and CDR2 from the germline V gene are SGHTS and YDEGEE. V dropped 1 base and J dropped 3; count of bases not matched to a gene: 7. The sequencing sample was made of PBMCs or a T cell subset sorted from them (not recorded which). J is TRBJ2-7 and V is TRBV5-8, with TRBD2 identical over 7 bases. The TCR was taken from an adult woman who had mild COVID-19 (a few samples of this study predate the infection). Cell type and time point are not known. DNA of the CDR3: TGTGCCAGCAGCTTGAATCGAGCGGGGAGCTACGAGCAGTACTTC. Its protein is CASSLNRAGSYEQYF.